Reported below is one T cell receptor beta chain. Original processing methods: For nucleated cells, counts were estimated from reference gene primer amplification. The table came from immunoSEQ multiplex PCR; TCRdb's copy has only in-frame clones and leaves some out. V, J and clone size are those of that table, while D and trimming were read from the DNA. The data hold 200,000 to 250,000 clones, with around nine tenths observed a single time. This specimen belongs to a study of blood T cell repertoires in COVID-19. Study at large: T cells, B-cell-depleted T cells, or PBMCs provided the cDNA or gDNA that served as material.

In germline, CDR1 is MDHEN, CDR2 SYDVKM. The CDR3 is 15 amino acids. The junction had 4 bases not matched to a gene; V was cut back by 3 bases and J by 3 bases. The sample taken for sequencing was PBMCs or T cells enriched from blood (not recorded which). The gene calls are TRBV28 and TRBJ1-4, with 7 bases identical to TRBD1. The receptor comes from a woman in her 30s who had been exposed to COVID-19. The CDR3 protein is CASSLEGAANEKLFF. CDR3 nucleotides: TGTGCCAGCAGTTTGGAGGGGGCAGCTAATGAAAAACTGTTTTTT. The whole variable domain, remainder taken from reference TRBV28 and TRBJ1-4, is DVKVTQSSRYLVKRTGEKVFLECVQDMDHENMFWYRQDPGLGLRLIYFSYDVKMKEKGDIPEGYSVSREKKERFSLILESASTNQTSMYLCASSLEGAANEKLFFGSGTQLSVL.